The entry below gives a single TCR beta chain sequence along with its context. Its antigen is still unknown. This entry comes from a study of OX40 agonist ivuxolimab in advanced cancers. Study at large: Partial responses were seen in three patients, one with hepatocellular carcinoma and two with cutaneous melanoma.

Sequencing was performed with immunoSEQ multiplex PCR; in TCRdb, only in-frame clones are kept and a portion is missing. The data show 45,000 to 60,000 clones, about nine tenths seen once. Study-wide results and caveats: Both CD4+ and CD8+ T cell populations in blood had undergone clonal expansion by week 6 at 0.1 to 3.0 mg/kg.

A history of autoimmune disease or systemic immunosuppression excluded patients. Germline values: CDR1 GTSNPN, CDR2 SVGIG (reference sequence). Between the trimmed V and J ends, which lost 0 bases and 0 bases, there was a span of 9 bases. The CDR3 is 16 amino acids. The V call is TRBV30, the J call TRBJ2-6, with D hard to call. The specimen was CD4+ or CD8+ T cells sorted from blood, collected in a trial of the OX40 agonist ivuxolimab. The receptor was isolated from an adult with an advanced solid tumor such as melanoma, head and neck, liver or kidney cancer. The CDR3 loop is CAWSVVRSSGANVLTF. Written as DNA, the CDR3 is TGTGCCTGGAGTGTAGTTCGTAGCTCTGGGGCCAACGTCCTGACTTTC.